Following are 29 T cell receptor beta chains from one sample sequenced in a study of cytomegalovirus exposure and HLA in healthy donors. Measured with immunoSEQ multiplex PCR; TCRdb has only the in-frame clones, and not every one. The table lists roughly 120,000 clones, approximately 89% of them singletons. Material for sequencing was PBMCs. The receptor set was obtained from a woman between 18 and 29 years old in good health and CMV-seronegative.

J is TRBJ2-7 and V is TRBV28; 11 bases agree with TRBD1. Looked up from germline, CDR1 is MDHEN and CDR2 is SYDVKM. V lost 4 bases to trimming and J lost 5 bases; unmatched junction nucleotides: 10. The CDR3 has 16 amino acids. The CDR3 is CASSSSHGQGADEQYF. CDR3 coding DNA: TGTGCCAGCAGTTCGAGCCATGGACAGGGGGCGGACGAGCAGTACTTC.

CDR3: CASSFGPYEQYF. CDR3 coding DNA: TGTGCCAGCAGCTTCGGTCCCTACGAGCAGTACTTC. The V gene is TRBV6-1, the J gene TRBJ2-7, with D unclear. Germline lookup yields CDR1 MNHNS and CDR2 SASEGT. Deletions cut 6 bases from V and 2 bases from J, with 8 bases between. This CDR3 contains 12 residues.

The V call is TRBV30, the J call TRBJ1-2, with TRBD1 as a possible D gene (6 bases). The CDR3 contains 13 residues. V gave up 4 bases and J gave up 0 bases, with 9 bases separating them. Germline V CDR1 and CDR2: GTSNPN, SVGIG (reference sequence). This CDR3 reads CAWMDRTNYGYTF. DNA for the CDR3: TGTGCCTGGATGGACAGAACTAACTATGGCTACACCTTC.

V usage is TRBV28 and J usage is TRBJ2-3; 8 nucleotides agree with TRBD2. This CDR3 spans 17 amino acids. Germline V CDR1 and CDR2: MDHEN, SYDVKM. V was clipped by 6 bases and J by 3 bases; unmatched bases: 14. The CDR3 loop is CASSPLLPAGGTDTQYF. CDR3 nucleotide sequence: TGTGCCAGCAGCCCCCTCCTTCCGGCGGGAGGAACAGATACGCAGTATTTT.

The chain has TRBV9 and TRBJ1-1, with TRBD1 as a possible D gene (6 bases). There are 13 residues in the CDR3. V shed 0 bases and J shed 6 bases, with 9 bases lying between them. Germline V gene lookup returns CDR1 SGDLS and CDR2 YYNGEE. DNA for the CDR3: TGTGCCAGCAGCGTAGATGGGGGCTCTGAAGCTTTCTTT. This translates into CASSVDGGSEAFF.

J is TRBJ2-2 and V is TRBV9, with D perhaps matching TRBD1 (6 bases). V lost 3 bases, J lost 6 bases, and 12 bases lay in between. The V gene's germline CDR1 is SGDLS and CDR2 YYNGEE. The CDR3 loop spans 14 amino acids. The CDR3, as DNA: TGTGCCAGCAGCGCCCCTAACAGGGCCGGGGAGCTGTTTTTT. This codes for CASSAPNRAGELFF.

This sequence joins TRBV2 and TRBJ2-2; the D gene is possibly TRBD2 (5 bases). The CDR3 is made up of 14 amino acids. V was pared by 8 bases and J by 5 bases, with 15 bases between. The germline CDR1 and CDR2 sequences are SNHLY and FYNNEI. CDR3 nucleotides: TGTGCCAGCGGAGCTCGGACGGGGACCGGGGAGCTGTTTTTT. It yields the protein CASGARTGTGELFF.

The chain has TRBV10-3 and TRBJ1-5, with 7 nucleotides matching TRBD1. V lost 6 bases to trimming and J lost 5 bases; unmatched junction nucleotides: 7. The CDR3 has 14 residues. The germline CDR1 and CDR2 sequences are ENHRY and SYGVKD. This CDR3 reads CAISTGQLHQPQHF. Written as DNA, the CDR3 is TGTGCCATCAGCACGGGACAGCTTCATCAGCCCCAGCATTTT.

This clone appeared once. The gene calls are TRBV6-5 and TRBJ2-2; 8 bases align to TRBD1. Losses at the gene ends were 11 bases for V and 6 bases for J; bases not matched to a gene: 11. The germline CDR1 and CDR2 sequences are MNHEY and SVGAGI. The CDR3 sequence is 14 residues long. The CDR3 loop reads CAVPRQGRAGELFF. The CDR3 region has the DNA TGTGCCGTACCAAGACAGGGGCGGGCCGGGGAGCTGTTTTTT.

Here the CDR3 reads CASTIPDRENTEAFF. CDR3 sequence (DNA): TGTGCCAGCACCATCCCGGACAGGGAGAACACTGAAGCTTTCTTT. V usage is TRBV21-1 and J usage is TRBJ1-1; TRBD1, the D gene given by the table, was not confirmed from the DNA. TRBV21-1 is a pseudogene segment. This CDR3 is 15 amino acids long.

The chain recombines TRBV30 with TRBJ2-3; 8 positions match TRBD2. J lost 0 bases, V lost 1 base, and 3 bases had no gene match. Germline CDR1 reads GTSNPN; CDR2 reads SVGIG (reference sequence). The CDR3 runs 15 residues. CDR3 coding DNA: TGTGCCTGGAGTGCTTTAGCGGGGAGCACAGATACGCAGTATTTT. Translation: CAWSALAGSTDTQYF.

The chain has TRBV2 and TRBJ1-2, with 7 bases lining up with TRBD1. V gave up 1 base and J gave up 4 bases; unmatched junction bases: 3. Germline values: CDR1 SNHLY, CDR2 FYNNEI. The CDR3 is made up of 14 amino acids. CDR3 in DNA: TGTGCCAGCAGTGAAGGACAGGGACTCTATGGCTACACCTTC. Its translation is CASSEGQGLYGYTF.

The chain uses TRBV10-3 and TRBJ2-1, with a possible D match to TRBD2 (7 bases). The germline CDR1 and CDR2 sequences are ENHRY and SYGVKD. This CDR3 has 15 amino acids. Trimming stripped 8 bases from V and 5 bases from J, with 19 bases between. For the CDR3, the DNA is TGTGCCATCGGTCGGTGGCGGGGGCCGAACAATGAGCAGTTCTTC. Encoded protein: CAIGRWRGPNNEQFF.

The chain combines TRBV28 with TRBJ2-2; D remains unclear. The length of the CDR3 is 13 residues. Trimming took off 9 bases at V and 1 base at J, with 9 bases between the two ends. Germline V gives CDR1 MDHEN, CDR2 SYDVKM. The CDR3 protein is CASNIVNTGELFF. The CDR3 DNA reads TGTGCCAGTAATATTGTGAACACCGGGGAGCTGTTTTTT.

The chain links TRBV30 to TRBJ2-1; 8 bases are a match to TRBD1. In germline, CDR1 is GTSNPN, CDR2 SVGIG (reference sequence). CDR3 length: 16 residues. V shed 3 bases and J 4 bases; nucleotides not matched to a gene: 11. In DNA, the CDR3 is TGTGCCTGGAGCTCAGGCAGGGGGCTTGGGTACAATGAGCAGTTCTTC. Translation gives CAWSSGRGLGYNEQFF.

V usage is TRBV27 and J usage is TRBJ2-1; tentative D call: TRBD1 (6 bases). This CDR3 region has 14 residues. CDR1 and CDR2 from the germline V gene are MNHEY and SMNVEV (reference sequence). Trimming removed 4 bases at V and 8 bases at J, with 15 bases between. DNA of the CDR3: TGTGCCAGCAGTTCCCCTAGGGGGTCGGATGAGCAGTTCTTC. The encoded protein is CASSSPRGSDEQFF.

The chain couples TRBV19 to TRBJ2-5; D possibly corresponds to TRBD1 (5 bases). CDR1 is LNHDA and CDR2 is SQIVND in the germline V gene (reference sequence). The CDR3 is 14 amino acids. The V end was cut by 4 bases, the J end by 4 bases, with 13 bases between. The CDR3 here is CASSKPTARETQYF. The DNA of the CDR3 is TGTGCCAGTAGTAAACCGACAGCGAGAGAGACCCAGTACTTC.

V and J are TRBV2 and TRBJ2-7; TRBD1 matches at 8 bases. Trimming took 3 bases from V and 7 from J; bases not matched to a gene: 8. The CDR3 has 14 amino acids. Looked up from germline, CDR1 is SNHLY and CDR2 is FYNNEI. CDR3 nucleotide sequence: TGTGCCAGCAGTGACGGACAGGGTGAGAGGGAGCAGTACTTC. This sequence encodes CASSDGQGEREQYF.

This clone was recorded only once. The chain recombines TRBV7-2 with TRBJ1-6; maybe TRBD1 (6 bases). The CDR3 length is 15 residues. Between the trimmed V and J ends, which lost 5 bases and 7 bases, there was a span of 15 bases. Germline V CDR1 and CDR2: SGHTA, FQGNSA. The CDR3 region has the DNA TGTGCCAGCAGCCCCTCCCGGACAGTCAATTCACCCCTCCACTTT. Translating it yields CASSPSRTVNSPLHF.

CDR3 residues: CASSPRRTGMDNEQFF. CDR3 sequence (DNA): TGTGCCAGCTCACCACGAAGGACAGGGATGGACAATGAGCAGTTCTTC. The V call is TRBV18, the J call TRBJ2-1; 8 bases are shared with TRBD1. V lost 1 base and J lost 5; bases outside the gene matches: 7. The germline gives CDR1 KGHSH, CDR2 LQKENI. This CDR3 is 16 amino acids long.

For the CDR3, the DNA is TGTGCCAGCAGTGATCCGGGACAGTACTACGAGCAGTACTTC. This translates into CASSDPGQYYEQYF. This chain joins TRBV5-6 and TRBJ2-7; 7 positions agree with TRBD1. J was trimmed by 3 bases and V by 5 bases; bases with no gene match: 8. CDR1 SGHDT and CDR2 YYEEEE come from the germline V gene. The CDR3 totals 14 residues.

This clone is a singleton in its sample. The rearrangement joins TRBV15 to TRBJ2-1; 7 positions agree with TRBD2. Germline CDR1 and CDR2: LNHNV and YYDKDF (reference sequence). The CDR3 runs 15 residues. J lost 4 bases, V lost 7 bases, and 10 bases had no gene match. The CDR3 protein is CATTSGTTHYNEQFF. The CDR3 bases are TGTGCCACCACCTCCGGGACTACCCATTACAATGAGCAGTTCTTC.

The rearrangement uses TRBV4-2 and TRBJ2-7, with 9 bases matching TRBD1. V shed 0 bases, J shed 3 bases, and the junction held 6 bases outside the gene matches. Germline V gene data show CDR1 as LGHNA and CDR2 as YNFKEQ. The CDR3 length is 16 residues. CDR3 sequence reads: CASSQDWGQGVYEQYF. In DNA form, the CDR3 reads TGTGCCAGCAGCCAAGATTGGGGACAGGGAGTCTACGAGCAGTACTTC.

The rearrangement links TRBV7-2 to TRBJ2-1; 11 bases are a match to TRBD2. V shed 5 bases, J shed 5 bases, and the junction held 5 bases outside the gene matches. There are 15 residues in the CDR3. The germline gives CDR1 SGHTA, CDR2 FQGNSA. CDR3: CASSRRTSGHNEQFF. The CDR3 DNA reads TGTGCCAGCAGCCGTAGGACTAGCGGGCACAATGAGCAGTTCTTC.

This chain uses TRBV9 with TRBJ1-2; 9 bases match TRBD1. There are 16 residues in the CDR3. The germline V gene has CDR1 SGDLS and CDR2 YYNGEE. V lost 4 bases and J lost 4; bases outside the gene matches: 11. This chain's CDR3 is CASSPWDRVGSYGYTF. CDR3 sequence (DNA): TGTGCCAGCAGCCCATGGGACAGGGTCGGGAGCTATGGCTACACCTTC.

The chain links TRBV6-1 to TRBJ2-7, with TRBD1 identical over 8 bases. Germline loops: CDR1 MNHNS, CDR2 SASEGT. Trimming at V came to 4 bases and at J to 5 bases, leaving 7 bases not matched to a gene. This CDR3 region has 14 residues. CDR3 residues: CASSADRVLDEQYF. The DNA for the CDR3 is TGTGCCAGCAGTGCGGACAGGGTATTAGACGAGCAGTACTTC.

The chain has TRBV27 and TRBJ1-2; TRBD1 might be the D (5 bases). This CDR3 has 13 residues. Germline values: CDR1 MNHEY, CDR2 SMNVEV (reference sequence). Trimming took 5 bases from V and 6 from J, leaving 13 bases between them. For the CDR3, the DNA is TGTGCCAGCAGTCCACAGGATGCTCATGGCTACACCTTC. Translating gives CASSPQDAHGYTF.

This sequence joins TRBV5-1 and TRBJ2-3; perhaps TRBD1 as D (6 bases). The CDR3 spans 12 residues. From germline, CDR1 is SGHRS and CDR2 YFSETQ. V was trimmed by 2 bases and J by 6 bases, leaving 7 bases between them. The CDR3, as DNA: TGCGCCAGCAGCTTCGACAGGGATACGCAGTATTTT. Protein: CASSFDRDTQYF.

Notes on this clone: Within the sample, other DNA sequences also encode this same CDR3. The gene calls are TRBV5-6 and TRBJ2-7; 10 bases line up with TRBD1. V shed 3 bases, J shed 3 bases, and the junction held 0 bases outside the gene matches. CDR1 SGHDT and CDR2 YYEEEE come from the germline V gene. The CDR3 covers 13 residues. This CDR3 is CASSWDRGYEQYF. CDR3 DNA sequence: TGTGCCAGCAGCTGGGACAGGGGCTACGAGCAGTACTTC.